The 3 T cell receptor beta chains below all came from one sample that was sequenced in a study of control samples from healthy donors and cancer patients. Sequencing used immunoSEQ multiplex PCR; TCRdb keeps in-frame clones, though not all of them. The sample holds roughly 140,000 clones, over 90% seen once. Sequenced input: blood. The receptors here all came from a man aged 50-59 years in good health.

This chain's CDR3 is CASGWGDQETQYF. CDR3 bases: TGTGCTAGTGGTTGGGGGGACCAAGAGACCCAGTACTTC. V and J are TRBV12-5 and TRBJ2-5, with a possible D match to TRBD2 (6 bases). The ends were cut back, 4 bases at V and 0 bases at J, with 6 bases in the middle. Germline V lookup: CDR1 LGHNT, CDR2 FRNRAP. The CDR3 is 13 residues long.

J is TRBJ1-5 and V is TRBV19; TRBD1 aligns across 7 bases. Germline lookup yields CDR1 LNHDA and CDR2 SQIVND (reference sequence). The length of the CDR3 is 14 residues. V shed 1 base and J 9 bases; nucleotides not matched to a gene: 6. The CDR3 loop reads CASSIGQGSRPQHF. The DNA for the CDR3 is TGTGCCAGTAGTATAGGACAGGGTTCTCGGCCCCAGCATTTT.

This clone appeared a single time. The chain links TRBV14 to TRBJ2-1, with 13 bases lining up with TRBD2. Germline V CDR1 and CDR2: SGHDN, FVKESK. Trimming at V came to 4 bases and at J to 8 bases, leaving 8 bases not matched to a gene. The CDR3 is 16 residues long. The CDR3 coding sequence is TGTGCCAGCAGCCCCGCTTATACTAGCGGGAGGGATGAGCAGTTCTTC. Its translation: CASSPAYTSGRDEQFF.